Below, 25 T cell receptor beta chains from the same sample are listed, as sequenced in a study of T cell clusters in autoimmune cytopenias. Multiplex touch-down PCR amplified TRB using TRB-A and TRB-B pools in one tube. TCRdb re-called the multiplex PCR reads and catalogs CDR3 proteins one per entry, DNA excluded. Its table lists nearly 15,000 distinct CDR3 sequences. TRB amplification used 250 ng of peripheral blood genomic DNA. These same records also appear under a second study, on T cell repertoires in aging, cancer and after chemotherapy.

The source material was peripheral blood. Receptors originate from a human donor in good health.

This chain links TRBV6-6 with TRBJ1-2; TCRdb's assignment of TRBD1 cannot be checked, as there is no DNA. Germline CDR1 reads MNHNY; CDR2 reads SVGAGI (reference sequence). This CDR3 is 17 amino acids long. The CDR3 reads CASSYPQGQGSNYGYTF.

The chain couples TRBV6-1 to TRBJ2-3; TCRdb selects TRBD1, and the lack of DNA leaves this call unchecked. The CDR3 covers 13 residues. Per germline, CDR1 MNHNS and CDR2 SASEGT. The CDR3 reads CASRPGGPDTQYF.

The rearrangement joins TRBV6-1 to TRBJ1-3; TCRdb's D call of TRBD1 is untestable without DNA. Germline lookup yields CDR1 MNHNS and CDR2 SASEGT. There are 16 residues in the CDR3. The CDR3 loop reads CASSNVRGTTGNTIYF.

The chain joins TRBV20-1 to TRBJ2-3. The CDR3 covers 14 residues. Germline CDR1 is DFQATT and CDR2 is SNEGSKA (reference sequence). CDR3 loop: CSARDQPFTDTQYF.

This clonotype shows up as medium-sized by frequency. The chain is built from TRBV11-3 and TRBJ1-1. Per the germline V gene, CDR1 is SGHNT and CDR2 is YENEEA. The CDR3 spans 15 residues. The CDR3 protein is CASSQRVAGNTEAFF.

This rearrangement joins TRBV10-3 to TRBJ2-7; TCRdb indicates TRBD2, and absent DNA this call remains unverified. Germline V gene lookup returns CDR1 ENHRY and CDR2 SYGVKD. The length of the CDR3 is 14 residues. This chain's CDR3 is CAVSGLASAGEQYF.

This CDR3 is CASSRGLANYGYTF. The genes are TRBV6-5 and TRBJ1-2; absent DNA, TCRdb's TRBD1 call cannot be checked. Germline assignment: CDR1 MNHEY and CDR2 SVGAGI. CDR3 length: 14 amino acids.

The CDR3 spells CASSRGQGSSPLHF. V usage is TRBV27 and J usage is TRBJ1-6; TCRdb returns TRBD1, unconfirmable since there is no DNA. The CDR3 runs 14 residues. Germline CDR1 is MNHEY and CDR2 is SMNVEV (reference sequence).

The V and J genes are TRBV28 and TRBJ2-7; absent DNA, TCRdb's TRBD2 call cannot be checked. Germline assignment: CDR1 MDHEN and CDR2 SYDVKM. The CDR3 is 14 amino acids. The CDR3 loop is CASRGYAGGYEQYF.

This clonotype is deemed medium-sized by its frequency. The CDR3 sequence is CASSKDRFGEQYF. The chain recombines TRBV11-3 with TRBJ2-7; the D gene TCRdb calls, TRBD1, cannot be checked with no DNA. CDR1 is SGHNT and CDR2 is YENEEA in the germline V gene. CDR3 length equals 13 residues.

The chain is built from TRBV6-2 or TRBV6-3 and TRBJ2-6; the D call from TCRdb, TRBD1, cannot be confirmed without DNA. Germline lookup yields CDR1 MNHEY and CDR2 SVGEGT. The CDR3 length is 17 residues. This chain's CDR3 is CASRAGQGAGGANVLTF.

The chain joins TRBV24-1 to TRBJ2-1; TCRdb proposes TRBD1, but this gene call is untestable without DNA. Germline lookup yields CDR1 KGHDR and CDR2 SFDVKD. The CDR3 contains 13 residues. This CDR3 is CATSDSSTALQFF.

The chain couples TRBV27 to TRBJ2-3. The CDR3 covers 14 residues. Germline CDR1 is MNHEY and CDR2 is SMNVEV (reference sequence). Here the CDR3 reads CASSLNRLTDTQYF.

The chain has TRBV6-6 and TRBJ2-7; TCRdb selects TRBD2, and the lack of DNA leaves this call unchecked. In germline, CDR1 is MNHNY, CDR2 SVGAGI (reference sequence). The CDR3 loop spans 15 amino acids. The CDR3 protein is CASSYGGLPEREQYF.

The CDR3 spells CASSYQRYEQYF. The chain couples TRBV6-2 or TRBV6-3 to TRBJ2-7. Germline assignment: CDR1 MNHEY and CDR2 SVGEGT. The CDR3 is 12 amino acids.

This CDR3 is CASSPGQTKNTEAFF. The rearrangement uses TRBV19 and TRBJ1-1; absent DNA, TCRdb's TRBD1 call cannot be checked. Germline V gene sequence: CDR1 LNHDA, CDR2 SQIVND (reference sequence). The length of the CDR3 is 15 residues.

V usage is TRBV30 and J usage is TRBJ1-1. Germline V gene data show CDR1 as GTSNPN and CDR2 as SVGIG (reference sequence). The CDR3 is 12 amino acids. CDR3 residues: CAWSVSVGKAFF.

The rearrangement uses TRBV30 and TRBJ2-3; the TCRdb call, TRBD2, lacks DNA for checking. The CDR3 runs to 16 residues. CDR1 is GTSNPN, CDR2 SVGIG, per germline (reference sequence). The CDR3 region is CAWSDGLAGGTDTQYF.

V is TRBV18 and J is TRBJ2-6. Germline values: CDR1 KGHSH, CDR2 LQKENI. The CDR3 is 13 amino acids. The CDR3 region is CASSPSGANVLTF.

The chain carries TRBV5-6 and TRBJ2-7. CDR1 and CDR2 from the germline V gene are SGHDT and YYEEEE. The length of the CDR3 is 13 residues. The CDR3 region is CASSSTIVYEQYF.

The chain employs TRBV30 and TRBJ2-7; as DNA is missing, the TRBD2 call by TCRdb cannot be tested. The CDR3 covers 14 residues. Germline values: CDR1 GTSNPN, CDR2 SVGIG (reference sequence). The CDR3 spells CAWKKIAGAWEQYF.

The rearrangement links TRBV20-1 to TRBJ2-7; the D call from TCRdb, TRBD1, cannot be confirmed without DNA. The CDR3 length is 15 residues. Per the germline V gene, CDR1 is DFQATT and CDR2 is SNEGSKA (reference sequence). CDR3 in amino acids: CSATPLRGSPHEQYF.

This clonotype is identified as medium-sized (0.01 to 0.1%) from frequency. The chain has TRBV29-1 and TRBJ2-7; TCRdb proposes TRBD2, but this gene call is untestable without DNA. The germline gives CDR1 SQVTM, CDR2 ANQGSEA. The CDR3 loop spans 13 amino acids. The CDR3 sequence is CSVEDWTGYEQYF.

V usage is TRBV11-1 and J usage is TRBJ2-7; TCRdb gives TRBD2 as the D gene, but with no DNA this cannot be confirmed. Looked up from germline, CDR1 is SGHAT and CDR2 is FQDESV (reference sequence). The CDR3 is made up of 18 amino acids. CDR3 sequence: CASSLDPGGGTSVYEQYF.

CDR3 sequence reads: CASSFKGLAGGRYEQYF. This chain joins TRBV27 and TRBJ2-7; with no DNA, the TCRdb D assignment of TRBD2 cannot be verified. The CDR3 covers 17 residues. From germline, CDR1 is MNHEY and CDR2 SMNVEV (reference sequence).